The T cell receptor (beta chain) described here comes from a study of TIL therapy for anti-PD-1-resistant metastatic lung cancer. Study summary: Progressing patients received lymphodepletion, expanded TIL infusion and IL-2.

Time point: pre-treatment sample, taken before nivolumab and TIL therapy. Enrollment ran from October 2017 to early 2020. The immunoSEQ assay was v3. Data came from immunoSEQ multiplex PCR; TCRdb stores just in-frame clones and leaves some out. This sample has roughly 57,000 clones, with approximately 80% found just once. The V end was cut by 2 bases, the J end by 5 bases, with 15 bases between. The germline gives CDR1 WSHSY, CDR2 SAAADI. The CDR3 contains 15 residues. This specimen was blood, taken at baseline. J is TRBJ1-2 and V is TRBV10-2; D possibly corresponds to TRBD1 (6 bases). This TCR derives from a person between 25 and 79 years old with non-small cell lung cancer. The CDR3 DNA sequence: TGCGCCAGCAGTGAGCCCCTAGGGGGGAAATATGGCTACACCTTC. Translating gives CASSEPLGGKYGYTF.